The 11 T cell receptor beta chains reported below all come from one sample, sequenced in a study of T cell repertoires in cytomegalovirus infection. MiXCR was run by TCRdb on the reads, yielding one entry per CDR3 protein. This sample has around 430,000 distinct CDR3 sequences, with 42% found just once. These receptors have no known antigen. Material: cultured PBMCs, obtained from culture after CMV antigen stimulation. These receptors were collected from a human donor in good health (CMV status not recorded). Some clones in this sample may be carry-over from other donors' samples.

V usage is TRBV20-1 and J usage is TRBJ1-5; D may be TRBD1 (5 bases). V shed 6 bases and J shed 0 bases, with 9 bases lying between them. The CDR3 contains 13 residues. Germline CDR1 DFQATT, CDR2 SNEGSKA (reference sequence). CDR3 coding DNA: TGCAGTGCGGGGCTCCTTAGCAATCAGCCCCAGCATTTT. Protein: CSAGLLSNQPQHF.

The sample holds a few counts of this clonotype. The V call is TRBV6-5, the J call TRBJ2-5; the D gene is possibly TRBD2 (6 bases). V shed 2 bases and J shed 5 bases, with 12 bases lying between them. Germline lookup yields CDR1 MNHEY and CDR2 SVGAGI. This CDR3 comprises 14 residues. CDR3: CASSYGAGMETQYF. CDR3 bases: TGTGCCAGCAGTTACGGGGCGGGAATGGAGACCCAGTACTTC.

This clonotype appeared a few times. This chain connects TRBV11-2 to TRBJ2-3; 8 bases align to TRBD1. Unmatched junction bases numbered 9, after V lost 0 bases and J lost 7 bases. Germline V gene lookup returns CDR1 SGHAT and CDR2 FQNNGV. The CDR3 totals 16 residues. Written as DNA, the CDR3 is TGTGCCAGCAGCTTAGATCAAGGACAGGGTAGGAATACGCAGTATTTT. It yields the protein CASSLDQGQGRNTQYF.

This clonotype was found a few times. At one end the junction does not follow the germline gene, possibly because of a read error. The CDR3 nucleotides are TGTGTCAGCTATTCGAACACCGGGGAGCTGTTTTTT. Translation: CVSYSNTGELFF. V is TRBV28 and J is TRBJ2-2; no firm D call. CDR3 length equals 12 residues. Germline V CDR1 and CDR2: MDHEN, SYDVKM.

The CDR3: CASSGERRQNTQPQHF. In DNA form, the CDR3 reads TGTGCCAGCAGTGGAGAAAGGAGGCAGAATACTCAGCCCCAGCATTTT. V usage is TRBV6-1 and J usage is TRBJ1-5, with D unresolved. Trimming took 4 bases from V and 6 from J, leaving 19 bases between them. The CDR3 contains 16 residues. CDR1 is MNHNS and CDR2 is SASEGT in the germline V gene.

The CDR3, as DNA: TGTGCCAGTAGTATTGTTGGAGACGTGAACACTGAAGCTTTCTTT. Protein sequence: CASSIVGDVNTEAFF. This chain uses TRBV19 with TRBJ1-1; D ambiguous. This CDR3 region has 15 residues. Germline V CDR1 and CDR2: LNHDA, SQIVND (reference sequence). V was cut by 3 bases and J by 0 bases, with 11 bases left in between.

The chain couples TRBV27 to TRBJ1-5; TRBD1 aligns across 7 bases. The CDR3 runs to 17 residues. After removal of 0 bases from V and 3 bases from J, the junction contained 8 bases not matched to a gene. Germline V lookup: CDR1 MNHEY, CDR2 SMNVEV (reference sequence). CDR3 loop: CASSLSPHDRDNQPQHF. The CDR3 DNA reads TGTGCCAGCAGTTTATCCCCTCATGACAGGGACAATCAGCCCCAGCATTTT.

This rearrangement joins TRBV6-4 to TRBJ1-1; perhaps TRBD1 as D (6 bases). V was clipped by 11 bases and J by 0 bases, with 28 bases between them. Germline V gives CDR1 MRHNA, CDR2 SNTAGT. This CDR3 region has 18 residues. In nucleotides, the CDR3 is TGTGCCGGAGTTGGGGGTTTAGGGGGTCACGCAATGAACACTGAAGCTTTCTTT. This translates into CAGVGGLGGHAMNTEAFF.

This clonotype was detected a few times. This chain connects TRBV6-1 to TRBJ2-1, with TRBD2 matching 12 bases. Germline V gene sequence: CDR1 MNHNS, CDR2 SASEGT. The CDR3 has 16 residues. V was pared by 5 bases and J by 6 bases, with 8 bases of the junction left unmatched. The CDR3: CASSLLPSGGANEQFF. The CDR3 nucleotides are TGTGCCAGCAGTCTCCTACCTAGCGGGGGGGCCAATGAGCAGTTCTTC.

This rearrangement joins TRBV7-2 to TRBJ2-2, with a weak D call TRBD1 (5 bases). Deletions cut 6 bases from V and 2 bases from J, with 16 bases between. Germline V lookup: CDR1 SGHTA, CDR2 FQGNSA. CDR3 length: 16 residues. CDR3 sequence reads: CASSFTRAPNTGELFF. CDR3 sequence (DNA): TGTGCCAGCAGTTTTACCAGGGCTCCAAACACCGGGGAGCTGTTTTTT.

The V call is TRBV28, the J call TRBJ2-4; the match to TRBD2 covers 7 bases. CDR1 MDHEN and CDR2 SYDVKM come from the germline V gene. The CDR3 length is 18 residues. The V segment lost 4 bases and the J segment 3 bases; nucleotides outside the gene matches: 15. CDR3 amino acids: CASSSHGTPGGGKNIQYF. The CDR3 nucleotides read TGTGCCAGCAGTTCCCACGGGACTCCGGGCGGGGGCAAAAACATTCAGTACTTC. Full variable domain (outside the CDR3, taken from reference TRBV28 and TRBJ2-4): DVKVTQSSRYLVKRTGEKVFLECVQDMDHENMFWYRQDPGLGLRLIYFSYDVKMKEKGDIPEGYSVSREKKERFSLILESASTNQTSMYLCASSSHGTPGGGKNIQYFGAGTRLSVL.